The rows below give T cell receptor beta chains drawn from one sample of a study of shared T cell receptors in the human thymus. Sequencing was performed with immunoSEQ multiplex PCR; in TCRdb, only in-frame clones are kept and a portion is missing. The sample lists more than 550,000 clones; more than 70% were seen once. These data also formed part of another study, on human thymus T cells.

Input material: thymocytes. These receptors were collected from a boy younger than two with a congenital heart defect. Both conserved end residues are part of each CDR3. A D gene is named only where the DNA matches it firmly. Only part of the rows carry a size: once, few, many, or a class if the clone is expanded.

v_call	j_call	clone_size	d_call	cdr3_nt	cdr3_aa
TRBV27	TRBJ1-5	-	-	TGTGCCAGCAGTTCCGACAGTTTCAATCAGCCCCAGCATTTT	CASSSDSFNQPQHF
TRBV7-6	TRBJ2-2	-	TRBD2	TGTGCCAGCAGCTTCAGCGGGAGGGGGACCGGGGAGCTGTTTTTT	CASSFSGRGTGELFF
TRBV5-4	TRBJ2-7	-	TRBD1	TGTGCCAGCAGCTCGAGGGACAGATCCTACGAGCAGTACTTC	CASSSRDRSYEQYF
TRBV7-2	TRBJ2-3	once	TRBD2	TGTGCCAGCAGGCTGATGGTACTAGCGGGTCCTTACACAGATACGCAGTATTTT	CASRLMVLAGPYTDTQYF
TRBV5-8	TRBJ2-1	once	-	TGTGCCAGCAGCTTGGCCGTCTCGGGAGAAAGCTCCTACAATGAGCAGTTCTTC	CASSLAVSGESSYNEQFF
TRBV4-2	TRBJ1-5	-	TRBD1	TGTGCCAGCAGCCGAGGGGACAGGGAAAATCAGCCCCAGCATTTT	CASSRGDRENQPQHF
TRBV7-8	TRBJ1-5	-	-	TGTGCCAGCAGCTGCGAGGGGGGGAGTTCATCTCCATCAGCAGAGCCCCAGCATTTT	CASSCEGGSSSPSAEPQHF
TRBV6-6	TRBJ1-6	-	-	TGTGCCAGCAGTTGGAGCAGCTACTATAATTCACCCCTCCACTTT	CASSWSSYYNSPLHF
TRBV5-1	TRBJ1-2	-	-	TGCGCCAGCAGCTCCGGACAGTATGGCTACACCTTC	CASSSGQYGYTF
TRBV27	TRBJ1-2	-	TRBD1	TGTGCCAGCAGTTTCCGTACAGGGGAATATGGCTACACCTTC	CASSFRTGEYGYTF
TRBV5-1	TRBJ1-6	-	TRBD1	TGCGCCAGCAGCATGAGACAGGGGGCCTATAATTCACCCCTCCACTTT	CASSMRQGAYNSPLHF
TRBV27	TRBJ2-7	-	TRBD2	TGTGCCAGCAGATTCTCCGGGACTAGCGGCTACGAGCAGTACTTC	CASRFSGTSGYEQYF
TRBV15	TRBJ2-2	-	TRBD1	TGTGCCACCAGCAGAGATGGACAGGGCGGGGAGCTGTTTTTT	CATSRDGQGGELFF
TRBV4-3	TRBJ2-5	few	TRBD2	TGCGCCAGCAGCCAAGATTTGGTGCGGGGCGGGAGGGGGCGACGGGAGCAAGAGACCCAGTACTTC	CASSQDLVRGGRGRREQETQYF
TRBV7-9	TRBJ1-4	-	-	TGTGCCAGCAGCTTCGCGGGGGAAAAACTGTTTTTT	CASSFAGEKLFF
TRBV30	TRBJ2-5	-	TRBD2	TGTGCCTGGAGTGACCTTCCTAGCGGGGGGGCGTGGGAGACCCAGTACTTC	CAWSDLPSGGAWETQYF
TRBV6-5	TRBJ2-2	-	TRBD1	TGTGCCAGCTGGGACAGCGCGAACACCGGGGAGCTGTTTTTT	CASWDSANTGELFF
TRBV7-9	TRBJ1-1	-	-	TGTGCCACCTACAGGGAGATCACTGAAGCTTTCTTT	CATYREITEAFF
TRBV30	TRBJ2-1	-	TRBD2	TGTGCCTGGTCCATAGCGGGAGCGTACTACAATGAGCAGTTCTTC	CAWSIAGAYYNEQFF
TRBV4-3	TRBJ1-4	-	TRBD1	TGCGCCAGCAGCCATGAGGGACAGGGAGGAGGGCAACAACTGACTAATGAAAAACTGTTTTTT	CASSHEGQGGGQQLTNEKLFF
TRBV5-5	TRBJ1-5	-	-	TGTGCCAGCAGCCCGAGGGAGGGACGGCAGAATCAGCCCCAGCATTTT	CASSPREGRQNQPQHF
TRBV20-1	TRBJ2-5	-	-	TGCAGTGCTAGTTTCAGGGAGACCCAGTACTTC	CSASFRETQYF
TRBV6-5	TRBJ2-7	-	-	TGTGCCAGCAGTTACTCAAGAGGGGGCTCCTACGAGCAGTACTTC	CASSYSRGGSYEQYF
TRBV4-3	TRBJ1-4	-	TRBD1	TGCGCCAGCAGCCAATTGCCCCGGGACAGGGGAACAACTAATGAAAAACTGTTTTTT	CASSQLPRDRGTTNEKLFF
TRBV9	TRBJ2-1	-	-	TGTGCCAGCAGCGTAGGGGTCTCGGGCGGGAACGTCTCCTACAATGAGCAGTTCTTC	CASSVGVSGGNVSYNEQFF
TRBV4-3	TRBJ2-7	-	-	TGCGCCAGCAGCCAAGAGGCGGGACCCTCTCCCTACGAGCAGTACTTC	CASSQEAGPSPYEQYF
TRBV15	TRBJ2-1	-	-	TGTGCCACCAGCAGAGATCGAGGGAATGAGCAGTTCTTC	CATSRDRGNEQFF
TRBV5-4	TRBJ2-7	few	TRBD1	TGTGCCAGCAGCTTTTTACAGGGGAAAGAGCAGTACTTC	CASSFLQGKEQYF
TRBV4-3	TRBJ2-6	-	TRBD1	TGCGCCAGCAGCCCGAGCGACAGGGGGATCTCTGGGGCCAACGTCCTGACTTTC	CASSPSDRGISGANVLTF
TRBV28	TRBJ2-3	once	-	TGTGCCAGCAGACCCGGACAGTCCGTAGATACGCAGTATTTT	CASRPGQSVDTQYF
TRBV7-2	TRBJ1-2	-	TRBD1	TGTGCCAGCAGGGTGCAAAAAGGGGGCGAAAATCTTTATGGCTACACCTTC	CASRVQKGGENLYGYTF
TRBV4-3	TRBJ2-7	-	-	TGCGCCAGCAGCCAAGATCGGGCTAGCGTTACCTACGAGCAGTACTTC	CASSQDRASVTYEQYF
TRBV19	TRBJ2-3	-	TRBD2	TGTGCCAGTAGCGGCGGACTAGCGGATACGCAGTATTTT	CASSGGLADTQYF
TRBV28	TRBJ1-2	-	-	TGTGCCAGCAGGGGATCGGGAGGCAGCTATGGCTACACCTTC	CASRGSGGSYGYTF
TRBV5-8	TRBJ2-1	-	-	TGTGCCAGCAGATACTACACGGGTGAGCAGTTCTTC	CASRYYTGEQFF
TRBV9	TRBJ2-7	-	TRBD1	TGTGCCAGCAGCGACCCCGGACAGGGTGGGGAGCAGTACTTC	CASSDPGQGGEQYF
TRBV27	TRBJ2-2	-	-	TGTGCCAGCAGCCCGTCACTCGTTTTATACACCGGGGAGCTGTTTTTT	CASSPSLVLYTGELFF
TRBV5-8	TRBJ2-3	once	TRBD2	TGTGCCAGCAGCCCTGGACTAGCGGGAGTCACAGATACGCAGTATTTT	CASSPGLAGVTDTQYF
TRBV27	TRBJ2-7	-	-	TGTGCCAGCAGTCGCAGGGCTTCCTACGAGCAGTACTTC	CASSRRASYEQYF
TRBV27	TRBJ2-1	once	-	TGTGCCAGCAACCATTTCCGGGACTCCTCCTACAATGAGCAGTTCTTC	CASNHFRDSSYNEQFF
TRBV7-3	TRBJ2-7	-	TRBD1	TGTGCCAGCAGCTTACAGGCAGGGGGCTACTACGAGCAGTACTTC	CASSLQAGGYYEQYF
TRBV20-1	TRBJ1-2	-	-	TGCAGTGCGTGGAGGGACTATGGCTACACCTTC	CSAWRDYGYTF
TRBV19	TRBJ1-4	-	TRBD1	TGTGCCAGTAGTCCGAGGGGGCTTGGTGAAAAACTGTTTTTT	CASSPRGLGEKLFF
TRBV15	TRBJ1-1	-	TRBD1	TGTGCCACCAGCAGAGAAATGCGACAGGGACAGGCGGGGAACACTGAAGCTTTCTTT	CATSREMRQGQAGNTEAFF
TRBV10-2	TRBJ2-6	few	-	TGCGCCAGCAGTGAGAGGCAGGGGACGGGGGCCAACGTCCTGACTTTC	CASSERQGTGANVLTF
TRBV6-1	TRBJ1-4	-	TRBD1	TGTGCCAGCATATGGACAGGGGGGGATGAAAAACTGTTTTTT	CASIWTGGDEKLFF
TRBV5-1	TRBJ1-2	once	-	TGCGCCAGCAGCTTGGAGCTGGGCCTCTATGGCTACACCTTC	CASSLELGLYGYTF
TRBV18	TRBJ2-1	-	-	TGTGCCAGCTCACCACCGGCAGGGTGTTGCTACAATGAGCAGTTCTTC	CASSPPAGCCYNEQFF
TRBV6-1	TRBJ2-1	-	TRBD2	TGTGCCAGCAGTGCGCTAGCGGAGGGTGACAATGAGCAGTTCTTC	CASSALAEGDNEQFF